The present entry profiles one T cell receptor (beta chain) with its context. Antigen specificity is unknown. CDR3 length: 14 amino acids. Germline trimming cut 6 bases from V and 0 bases from J; bases unmatched to any gene: 4. Germline values: CDR1 ENHRY, CDR2 SYGVKD. Selected positively for CCR7 and CD45RO-negative, naive CD8 cells excluded terminally differentiated effector memory CD45RA+ cells. Donation came from healthy HIV-negative adults that had no recent acute infections or vaccinations. Samples underwent the assay at deep level. Sequencing was performed with immunoSEQ multiplex PCR; in TCRdb, only in-frame clones are kept and a portion is missing. The repertoire has 1.5 million to 2.5 million clones, roughly 95% of them found once; the top ten carry roughly 1.2%. This record comes from a study of shared clonotypes between healthy human individuals. Study-wide results and caveats: Researchers found naive subsets generally carried larger estimated richness than memory subsets.

The sample taken for sequencing was naive CD8+ T cells sorted from blood. This clonotype was obtained from a man younger than 30 in good health. The genes are TRBV10-3 and TRBJ1-1, with TRBD1 matching 7 bases. The CDR3 loop reads CAIRGTALNTEAFF. The CDR3 DNA reads TGTGCCATCAGGGGGACAGCACTGAACACTGAAGCTTTCTTT.